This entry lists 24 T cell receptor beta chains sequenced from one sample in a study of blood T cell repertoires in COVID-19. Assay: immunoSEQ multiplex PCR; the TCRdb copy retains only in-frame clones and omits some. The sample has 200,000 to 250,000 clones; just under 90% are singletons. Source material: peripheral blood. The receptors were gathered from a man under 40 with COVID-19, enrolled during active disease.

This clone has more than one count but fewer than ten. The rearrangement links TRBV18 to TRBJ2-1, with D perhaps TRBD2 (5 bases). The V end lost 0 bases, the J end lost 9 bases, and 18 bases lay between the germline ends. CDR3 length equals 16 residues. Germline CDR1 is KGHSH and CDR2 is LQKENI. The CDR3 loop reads CASSPPRETPPPEQFF. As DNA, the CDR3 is TGTGCCAGCTCACCACCGAGGGAGACACCCCCCCCTGAGCAGTTCTTC. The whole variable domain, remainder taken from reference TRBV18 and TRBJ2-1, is NAGVMQNPRHLVRRRGQEARLRCSPMKGHSHVYWYRQLPEEGLKFMVYLQKENIIDESGMPKERFSAEFPKEGPSILRIQQVVRGDSAAYFCASSPPRETPPPEQFFGPGTRLTVL.

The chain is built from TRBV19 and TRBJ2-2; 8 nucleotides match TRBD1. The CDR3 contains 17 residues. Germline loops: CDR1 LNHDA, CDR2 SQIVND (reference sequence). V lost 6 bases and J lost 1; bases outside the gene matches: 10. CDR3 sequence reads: CASSKGYGTGNTGELFF. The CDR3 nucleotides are TGTGCCAGTAGCAAAGGCTACGGGACAGGGAACACCGGGGAGCTGTTTTTT.

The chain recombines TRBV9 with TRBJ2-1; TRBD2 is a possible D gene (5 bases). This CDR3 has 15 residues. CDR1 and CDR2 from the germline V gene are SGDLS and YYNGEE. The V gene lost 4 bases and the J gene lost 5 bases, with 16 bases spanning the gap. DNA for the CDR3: TGTGCCAGCAGCCCACCGGACTTGTTCGACAATGAGCAGTTCTTC. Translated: CASSPPDLFDNEQFF. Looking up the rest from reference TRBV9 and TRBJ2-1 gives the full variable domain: DSGVTQTPKHLITATGQRVTLRCSPRSGDLSVYWYQQSLDQGLQFLIQYYNGEERAKGNILERFSAQQFPDLHSELNLSSLELGDSALYFCASSPPDLFDNEQFFGPGTRLTVL.

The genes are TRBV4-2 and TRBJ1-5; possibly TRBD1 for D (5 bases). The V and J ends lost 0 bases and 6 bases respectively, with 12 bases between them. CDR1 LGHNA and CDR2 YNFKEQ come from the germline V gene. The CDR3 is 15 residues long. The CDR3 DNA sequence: TGTGCCAGCAGCCAAGATCGGGGACTATCTCAGCCCCAGCATTTT. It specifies CASSQDRGLSQPQHF.

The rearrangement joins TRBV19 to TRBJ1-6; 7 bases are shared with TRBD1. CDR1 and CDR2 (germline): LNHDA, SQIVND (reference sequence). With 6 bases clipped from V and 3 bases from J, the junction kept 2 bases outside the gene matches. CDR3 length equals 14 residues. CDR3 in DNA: TGTGCCAGTAGACGGGACAGCTATAATTCACCCCTCCACTTT. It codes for CASRRDSYNSPLHF.

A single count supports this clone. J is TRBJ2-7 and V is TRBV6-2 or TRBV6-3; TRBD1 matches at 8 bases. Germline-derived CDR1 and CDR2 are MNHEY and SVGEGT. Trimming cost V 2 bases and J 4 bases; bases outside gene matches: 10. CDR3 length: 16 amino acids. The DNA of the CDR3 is TGTGCCAGCAGTTACCGAGCAGGACAGGGATCGTACGAGCAGTACTTC. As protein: CASSYRAGQGSYEQYF.

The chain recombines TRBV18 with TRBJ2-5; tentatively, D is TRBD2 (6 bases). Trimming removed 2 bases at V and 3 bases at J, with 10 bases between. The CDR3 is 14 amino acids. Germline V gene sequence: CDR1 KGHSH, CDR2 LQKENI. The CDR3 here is CASSPGGGKETQYF. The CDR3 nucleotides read TGTGCCAGCTCACCAGGTGGCGGGAAAGAGACCCAGTACTTC.

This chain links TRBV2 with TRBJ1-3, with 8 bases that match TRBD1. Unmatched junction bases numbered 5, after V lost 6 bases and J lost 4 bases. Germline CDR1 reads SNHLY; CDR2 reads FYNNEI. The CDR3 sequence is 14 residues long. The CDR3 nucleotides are TGTGCCAGCAGGATGGACAGGGAGGGAAACACCATATATTTT. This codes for CASRMDREGNTIYF.

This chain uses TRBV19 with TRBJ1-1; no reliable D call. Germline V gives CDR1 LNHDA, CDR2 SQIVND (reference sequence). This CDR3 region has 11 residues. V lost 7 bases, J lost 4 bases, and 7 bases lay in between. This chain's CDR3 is CASTSLTEAFF. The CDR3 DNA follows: TGTGCCAGTACCTCACTCACTGAAGCTTTCTTT. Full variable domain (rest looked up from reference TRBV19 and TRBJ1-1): DGGITQSPKYLFRKEGQNVTLSCEQNLNHDAMYWYRQDPGQGLRLIYYSQIVNDFQKGDIAEGYSVSREKKESFPLTVTSAQKNPTAFYLCASTSLTEAFFGQGTRLTVV.

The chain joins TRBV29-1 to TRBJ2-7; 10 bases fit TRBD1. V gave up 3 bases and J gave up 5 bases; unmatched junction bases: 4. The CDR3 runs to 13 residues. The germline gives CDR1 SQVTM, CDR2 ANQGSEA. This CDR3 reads CSVEGTGANEQYF. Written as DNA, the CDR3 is TGCAGCGTTGAGGGGACAGGGGCTAACGAGCAGTACTTC.

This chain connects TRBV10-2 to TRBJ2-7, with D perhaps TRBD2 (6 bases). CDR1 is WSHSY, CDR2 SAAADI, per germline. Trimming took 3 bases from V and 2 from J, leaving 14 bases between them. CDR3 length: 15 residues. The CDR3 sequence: CASSDAQRVTYEQYF. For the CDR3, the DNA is TGCGCCAGCAGTGATGCGCAGCGGGTTACCTACGAGCAGTACTTC.

CDR3 in amino acids: CASSQVPAGEGQETQYF. The CDR3 coding sequence is TGCGCCAGCAGCCAAGTACCGGCGGGGGAAGGCCAAGAGACCCAGTACTTC. The chain recombines TRBV4-1 with TRBJ2-5; 7 bases are a match to TRBD2. In germline, CDR1 is MGHRA, CDR2 YSYEKL. V lost 1 base, J lost 1 base, and 9 bases stayed unmatched. This CDR3 comprises 17 residues.

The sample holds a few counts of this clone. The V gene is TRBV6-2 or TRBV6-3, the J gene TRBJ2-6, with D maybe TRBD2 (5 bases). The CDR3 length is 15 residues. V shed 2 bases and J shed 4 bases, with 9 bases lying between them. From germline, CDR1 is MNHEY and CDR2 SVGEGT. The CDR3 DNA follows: TGTGCCAGCAGTTACACCGGGGAGGGGGCCAACGTCCTGACTTTC. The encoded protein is CASSYTGEGANVLTF.

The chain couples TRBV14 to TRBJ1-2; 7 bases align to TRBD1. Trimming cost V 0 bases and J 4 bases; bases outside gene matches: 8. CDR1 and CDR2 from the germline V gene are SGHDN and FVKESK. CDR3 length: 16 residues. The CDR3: CASSQDWTGRLYGYTF. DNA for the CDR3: TGTGCCAGCAGCCAAGACTGGACAGGTCGACTCTATGGCTACACCTTC.

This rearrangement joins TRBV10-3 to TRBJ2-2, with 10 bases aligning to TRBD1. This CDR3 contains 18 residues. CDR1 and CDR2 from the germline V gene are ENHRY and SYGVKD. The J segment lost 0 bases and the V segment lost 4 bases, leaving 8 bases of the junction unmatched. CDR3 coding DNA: TGTGCCATCAGTGGCGGACCCGGGACAGGGGCGAACACCGGGGAGCTGTTTTTT. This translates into CAISGGPGTGANTGELFF.

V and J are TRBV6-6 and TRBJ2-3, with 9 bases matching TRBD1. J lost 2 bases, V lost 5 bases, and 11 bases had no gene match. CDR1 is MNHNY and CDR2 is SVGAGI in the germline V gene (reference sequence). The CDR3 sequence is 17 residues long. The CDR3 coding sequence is TGTGCCAGCAGTCTCCTGAAGGGACAGGGCCTCACAGATACGCAGTATTTT. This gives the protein CASSLLKGQGLTDTQYF.

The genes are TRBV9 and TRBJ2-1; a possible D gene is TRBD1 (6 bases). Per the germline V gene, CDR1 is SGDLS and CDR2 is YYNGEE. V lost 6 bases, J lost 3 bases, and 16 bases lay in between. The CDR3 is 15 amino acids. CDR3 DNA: TGTGCCAGCAACCCCTCCGGGACACTCTACAATGAGCAGTTCTTC. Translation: CASNPSGTLYNEQFF.

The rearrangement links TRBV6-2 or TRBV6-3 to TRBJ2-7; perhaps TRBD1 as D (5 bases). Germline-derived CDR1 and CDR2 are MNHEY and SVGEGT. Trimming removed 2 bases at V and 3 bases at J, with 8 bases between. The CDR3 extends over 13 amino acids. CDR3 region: CASSYRGVYEQYF. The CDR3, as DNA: TGTGCCAGCAGTTACAGGGGTGTCTACGAGCAGTACTTC.

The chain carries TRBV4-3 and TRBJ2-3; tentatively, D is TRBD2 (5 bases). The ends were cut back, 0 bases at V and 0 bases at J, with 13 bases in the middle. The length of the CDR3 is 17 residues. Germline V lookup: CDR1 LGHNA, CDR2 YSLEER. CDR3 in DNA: TGCGCCAGCAGCCAAGATTGGTTAGCGTCTAGCACAGATACGCAGTATTTT. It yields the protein CASSQDWLASSTDTQYF.

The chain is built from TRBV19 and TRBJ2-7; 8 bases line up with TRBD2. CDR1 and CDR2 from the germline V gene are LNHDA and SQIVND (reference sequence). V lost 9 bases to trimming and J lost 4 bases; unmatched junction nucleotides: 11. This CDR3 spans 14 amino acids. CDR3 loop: CASQFVAGMYEQYF. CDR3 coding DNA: TGTGCCAGCCAATTTGTAGCGGGAATGTACGAGCAGTACTTC.

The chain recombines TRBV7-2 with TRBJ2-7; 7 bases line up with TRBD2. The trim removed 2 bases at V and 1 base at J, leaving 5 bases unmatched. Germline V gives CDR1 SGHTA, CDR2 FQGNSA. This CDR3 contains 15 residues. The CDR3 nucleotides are TGTGCCAGCAGCTTAAGGGCCGGGGGGTCCTACGAGCAGTACTTC. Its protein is CASSLRAGGSYEQYF.

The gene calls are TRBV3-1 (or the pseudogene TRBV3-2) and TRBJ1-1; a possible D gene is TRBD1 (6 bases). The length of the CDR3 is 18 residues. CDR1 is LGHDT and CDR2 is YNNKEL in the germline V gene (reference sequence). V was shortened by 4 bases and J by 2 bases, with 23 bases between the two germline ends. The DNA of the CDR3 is TGTGCCAGCAGCCCCCGGTGGGGACATTTGAGGGGTAACACTGAAGCTTTCTTT. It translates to CASSPRWGHLRGNTEAFF.

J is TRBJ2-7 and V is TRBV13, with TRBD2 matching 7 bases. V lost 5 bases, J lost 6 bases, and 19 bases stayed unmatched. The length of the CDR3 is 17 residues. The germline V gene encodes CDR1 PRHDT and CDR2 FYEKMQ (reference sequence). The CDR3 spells CASSKITALPGGGEQYF. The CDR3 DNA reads TGTGCCAGCAGCAAGATTACAGCTCTTCCCGGCGGGGGCGAGCAGTACTTC.

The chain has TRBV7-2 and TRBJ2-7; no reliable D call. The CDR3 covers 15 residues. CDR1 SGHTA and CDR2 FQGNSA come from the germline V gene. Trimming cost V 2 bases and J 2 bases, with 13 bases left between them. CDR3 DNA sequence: TGTGCCAGCAGCTTATCTAACAGCCAGGCCTACGAGCAGTACTTC. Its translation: CASSLSNSQAYEQYF.